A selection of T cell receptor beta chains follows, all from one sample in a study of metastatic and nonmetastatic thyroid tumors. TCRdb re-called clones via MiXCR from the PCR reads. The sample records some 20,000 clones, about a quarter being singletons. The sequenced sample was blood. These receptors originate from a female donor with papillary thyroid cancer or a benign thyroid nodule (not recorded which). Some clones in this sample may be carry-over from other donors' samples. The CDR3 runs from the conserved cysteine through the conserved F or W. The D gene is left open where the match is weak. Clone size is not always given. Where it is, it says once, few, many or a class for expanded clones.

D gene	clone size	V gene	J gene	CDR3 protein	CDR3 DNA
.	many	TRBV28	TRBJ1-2	CASSLIGSLNYGYTF	TGTGCCAGCAGTTTAATCGGCAGTTTGAACTATGGCTACACCTTC
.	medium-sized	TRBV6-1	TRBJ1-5	CASSTGLNQPQHF	TGTGCCAGCAGCACAGGGTTGAATCAGCCCCAGCATTTT
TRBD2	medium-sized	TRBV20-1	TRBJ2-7	CSAMGRGAGVDEQYF	TGCAGTGCTATGGGCAGGGGAGCGGGAGTCGACGAGCAGTACTTC
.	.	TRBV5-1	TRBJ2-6	CASSLEGSWANVLTF	TGCGCCAGCAGCTTGGAAGGCTCTTGGGCCAACGTCCTGACTTTC
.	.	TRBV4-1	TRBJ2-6	CASSQDAGSGANVLTF	TGCGCCAGCAGCCAAGATGCGGGCTCTGGGGCCAACGTCCTGACTTTC
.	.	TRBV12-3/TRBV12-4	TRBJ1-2	CASSLPPVYTF	TGTGCCAGCAGTTTACCCCCGGTCTACACCTTC
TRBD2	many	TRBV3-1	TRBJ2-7	CASSQPGGRYEQYF	TGTGCCAGCAGCCAACCGGGGGGACGCTACGAGCAGTACTTC
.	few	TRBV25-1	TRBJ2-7	CASSRTQGPYEQYF	TGTGCCAGCAGCCGAACTCAGGGGCCCTACGAGCAGTACTTC
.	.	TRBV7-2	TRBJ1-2	CASSRLAGRGYGYTF	TGTGCCAGCAGCCGTCTTGCAGGGCGCGGCTATGGCTACACCTTC
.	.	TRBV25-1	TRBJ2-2	CAISSGELFF	TGTGCCATCAGTTCCGGGGAGCTGTTTTTT
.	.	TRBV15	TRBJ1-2	CATSRDQDYGYTF	TGTGCCACCAGCAGAGATCAAGACTATGGCTACACCTTC
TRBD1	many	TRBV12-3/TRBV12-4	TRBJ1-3	CASKQGARSGNTIYF	TGTGCCAGCAAACAGGGGGCCCGCTCTGGAAACACCATATATTTT
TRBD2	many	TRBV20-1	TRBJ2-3	CSAVTSASTGTQYF	TGCAGTGCCGTGACTAGCGCTAGCACAGGTACGCAGTATTTT
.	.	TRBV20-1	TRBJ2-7	CSRLQGNNEQYF	TGCAGCCGGCTACAGGGTAATAACGAGCAGTACTTC
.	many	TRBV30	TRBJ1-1	CVRGRVGSTEAFF	TGTGTCAGGGGCCGGGTGGGGAGCACTGAAGCTTTCTTT
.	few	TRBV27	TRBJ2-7	CASSFTFYEQYF	TGTGCCAGCAGTTTCACATTCTACGAGCAGTACTTC
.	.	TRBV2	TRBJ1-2	CASSESLTYGYTF	TGTGCCAGCAGTGAGTCTCTCACCTATGGCTACACCTTC
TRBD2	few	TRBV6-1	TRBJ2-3	CAGSDDPGTITDTQYF	TGTGCCGGCAGTGACGATCCCGGGACTATCACAGATACGCAGTATTTT
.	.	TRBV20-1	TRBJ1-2	CSASRGGAGSYGYTF	TGCAGTGCTAGTCGGGGGGGGGCTGGTTCGTATGGCTACACCTTC
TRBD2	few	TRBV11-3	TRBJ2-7	CASSPSGLGGYEQYF	TGTGCCAGCAGCCCTAGCGGGCTTGGGGGTTACGAGCAGTACTTC
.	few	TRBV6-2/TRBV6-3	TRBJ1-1	CASIYSAGGRAGPTEALF	TGTGCCAGCATTTACTCAGCGGGGGGGAGGGCAGGTCCCACTGAAGCTCTCTTT
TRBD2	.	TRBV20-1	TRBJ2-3	CSYVAGGGVDTQYF	TGCAGTTATGTAGCGGGAGGAGGGGTAGATACGCAGTATTTT
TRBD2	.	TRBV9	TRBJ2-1	CASTTSGGVVYNDQFF	TGTGCCAGCACCACGTCGGGGGGAGTTGTATACAATGATCAGTTCTTC
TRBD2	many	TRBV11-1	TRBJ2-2	CASSSSVRLAVPGKLFF	TGTGCCAGCAGCTCCTCCGTCCGACTAGCGGTTCCCGGGAAGCTGTTTTTT
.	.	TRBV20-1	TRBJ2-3	CSAAGAPPRTDTQYF	TGCAGTGCTGCGGGGGCCCCCCCGAGGACAGATACGCAGTATTTT
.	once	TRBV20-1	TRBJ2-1	CSAGQSNNEQFF	TGCAGTGCTGGACAGTCTAACAATGAGCAGTTCTTC
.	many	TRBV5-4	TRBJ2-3	CASGAGADTDTQYF	TGTGCCAGCGGTGCTGGGGCCGACACAGATACGCAGTATTTT
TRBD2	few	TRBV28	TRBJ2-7	CASSWGTSGYEQYF	TGTGCCAGCAGCTGGGGGACTAGCGGATACGAGCAGTACTTC
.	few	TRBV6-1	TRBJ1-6	CASSAGQVLPLHF	TGTGCCAGCAGTGCCGGTCAGGTTTTACCCCTCCACTTT
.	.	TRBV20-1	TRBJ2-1	CSAPPPTHEQFF	TGCAGTGCTCCCCCCCCGACCCATGAGCAGTTCTTC
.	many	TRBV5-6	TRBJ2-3	CASSTAPSSTDTQYF	TGTGCCAGCAGCACTGCCCCATCTAGCACAGATACGCAGTATTTT
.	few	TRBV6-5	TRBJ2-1	CASSYSGTSPYNEQFF	TGTGCCAGCAGTTACTCCGGGACTTCCCCCTACAATGAGCAGTTCTTC
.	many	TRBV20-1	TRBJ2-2	CSARDPRTSNTGELFF	TGCAGTGCTAGAGATCCAAGGACATCGAACACCGGGGAGCTGTTTTTT
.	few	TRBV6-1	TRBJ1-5	CASNTDGSYQPQHF	TGTGCCAGCAACACGGACGGGTCTTATCAGCCACAGCATTTT
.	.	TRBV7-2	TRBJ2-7	CASSLTSDSYEQYF	TGTGCCAGCAGCCTCACTAGTGACTCCTACGAGCAGTACTTC
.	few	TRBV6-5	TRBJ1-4	CASSRGVEKLFF	TGTGCCAGCAGCCGGGGGGTGGAAAAACTGTTTTTT
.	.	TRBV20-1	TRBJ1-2	CSARDPGLDGYTF	TGCAGTGCTAGAGATCCAGGGTTGGATGGCTACACCTTC
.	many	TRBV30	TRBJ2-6	CAWTDGSILRANVLTF	TGTGCCTGGACGGATGGGTCCATATTGAGGGCCAACGTCCTGACTTTC
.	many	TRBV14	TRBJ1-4	CASSQALRTAEKLFF	TGTGCCAGCAGTCAAGCCCTTCGTACAGCCGAAAAACTGTTTTTT
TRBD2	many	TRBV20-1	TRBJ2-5	CSAQSAAGYRGTQYF	TGCAGTGCGCAGAGTGCAGCGGGGTATCGAGGAACCCAGTACTTC
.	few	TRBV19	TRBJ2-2	CASSILDSSYGELFF	TGTGCCAGTAGTATCCTCGACAGTTCATACGGGGAGCTGTTTTTT
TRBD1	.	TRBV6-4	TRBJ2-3	CASNPGQGLGTDTQYF	TGTGCCAGCAACCCGGGACAGGGCCTTGGCACAGATACGCAGTATTTT
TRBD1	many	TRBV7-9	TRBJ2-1	CASSLAGTGVVDEQFF	TGTGCCAGCAGCTTAGCCGGGACAGGGGTTGTCGATGAGCAGTTCTTC
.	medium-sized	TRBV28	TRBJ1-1	CASRITQNTEAFF	TGTGCCAGCAGGATCACACAGAACACTGAAGCTTTCTTT
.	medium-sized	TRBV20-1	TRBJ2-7	CSPRGPYEQYF	TGCAGTCCTCGGGGGCCCTACGAGCAGTACTTC
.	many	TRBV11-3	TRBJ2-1	CASSLGTDPEEQFF	TGTGCCAGCAGCCTCGGGACCGACCCTGAGGAGCAGTTCTTC
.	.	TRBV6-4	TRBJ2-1	CASSDGRGNNEQFF	TGTGCCAGCAGTGACGGACGGGGGAACAATGAGCAGTTCTTC
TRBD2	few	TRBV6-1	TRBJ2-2	CASSSTSGGGELFF	TGTGCCAGCAGTTCGACTAGCGGCGGCGGGGAGCTGTTTTTT
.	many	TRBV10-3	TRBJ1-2	CAITEGGHGYTF	TGTGCCATCACCGAAGGAGGGCATGGCTACACCTTC
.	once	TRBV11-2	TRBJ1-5	CANSLDYTDTQHF	TGTGCCAACAGCTTAGACTACACAGATACGCAGCATTTT
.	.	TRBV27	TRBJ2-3	CASSSLSGLRDTQYF	TGTGCCAGCAGCAGTTTATCCGGGTTAAGGGATACGCAGTATTTT
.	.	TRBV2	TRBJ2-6	CASRFTGTGANVLTF	TGTGCCAGCAGATTCACAGGGACTGGGGCCAACGTCCTGACTTTC
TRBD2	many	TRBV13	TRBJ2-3	CASRQIGREDPDTQYF	TGTGCCAGCAGACAAATTGGGCGGGAGGACCCAGATACGCAGTATTTT
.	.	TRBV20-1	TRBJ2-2	CSARGGNTGELFF	TGCAGTGCTAGGGGGGGTAACACCGGGGAGCTGTTTTTT
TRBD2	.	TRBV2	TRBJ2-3	CASPAGGTSSRTDTQYF	TGTGCTAGCCCGGCGGGAGGAACCTCGTCTAGAACAGATACGCAGTATTTT
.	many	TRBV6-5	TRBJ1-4	CASSYGARGGEKLFF	TGTGCCAGCAGTTACGGGGCCAGGGGTGGCGAAAAACTGTTTTTT
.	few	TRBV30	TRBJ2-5	CAWNRADETQYF	TGTGCCTGGAACAGGGCGGATGAGACCCAGTACTTC
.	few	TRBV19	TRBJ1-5	CASSIALAGGQPQHF	TGTGCCAGTAGTATAGCATTGGCAGGAGGTCAGCCCCAGCATTTT
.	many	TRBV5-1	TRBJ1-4	CASSLAPTTNEKLFF	TGCGCCAGCAGCTTGGCTCCAACAACTAATGAAAAACTGTTTTTT
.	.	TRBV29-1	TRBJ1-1	CSGSYNTEAFF	TGCAGCGGCTCCTACAACACTGAAGCTTTCTTT